The entry below describes one T cell receptor (beta chain). CDR1 and CDR2 from the germline V gene are MDHEN and SYDVKM. The CDR3 is 12 amino acids. Trimming left V 2 bases short and J 7 bases short, with 6 bases between. The sample comes from a study of patients and donors after allogeneic stem cell transplantation. TCRdb re-analysed the RT-PCR reads in MiXCR, keeping a single row per CDR3 protein. The data hold approximately 99,000 distinct CDR3 sequences, with approximately 40% observed a single time. This chain links TRBV28 with TRBJ1-5, with D uncertain. This clonotype was obtained from a human donor who was either an allogeneic HSCT recipient or a stem cell or donor lymphocyte infusion donor (not recorded which). It is not recorded whose cells these are; they may come from a transplant donor. Sequencing input: blood, either unsorted or a sorted T cell fraction (not recorded which). The CDR3 DNA reads as TGTGCCAGCAGTTTAAATGGCCAGCCCCAGCATTTT. Amino acids: CASSLNGQPQHF.